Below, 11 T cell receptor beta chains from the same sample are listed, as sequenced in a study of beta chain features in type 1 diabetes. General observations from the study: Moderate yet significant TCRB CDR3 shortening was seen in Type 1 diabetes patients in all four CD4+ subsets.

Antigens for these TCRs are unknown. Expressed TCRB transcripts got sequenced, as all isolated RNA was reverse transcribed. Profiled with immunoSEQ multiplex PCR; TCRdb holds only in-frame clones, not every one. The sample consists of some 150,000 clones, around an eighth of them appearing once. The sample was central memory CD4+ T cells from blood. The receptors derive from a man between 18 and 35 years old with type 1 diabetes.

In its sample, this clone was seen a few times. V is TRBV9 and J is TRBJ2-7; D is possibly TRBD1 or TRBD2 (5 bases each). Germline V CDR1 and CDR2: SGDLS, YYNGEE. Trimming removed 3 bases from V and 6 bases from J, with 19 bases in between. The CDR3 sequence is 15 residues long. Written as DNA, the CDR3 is TGTGCCAGCAGCGGAGGCAGGGCGGGTATCCCCGAGCAGTACTTC. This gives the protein CASSGGRAGIPEQYF.

Written as DNA, the CDR3 is TGTGCCAGCAGCGTAGCGGCCGGACAGAACCTTTTTGGCTACACCTTC. Protein sequence: CASSVAAGQNLFGYTF. The V and J genes are TRBV9 and TRBJ1-2, with D possibly TRBD1 on 6 matching bases. Looked up from germline, CDR1 is SGDLS and CDR2 is YYNGEE. The CDR3 sequence is 16 residues long. The germline V and J ends were trimmed by 0 bases and 7 bases, with 19 bases remaining between them. The whole variable domain, filled in from reference TRBV9 and TRBJ1-2, reads DSGVTQTPKHLITATGQRVTLRCSPRSGDLSVYWYQQSLDQGLQFLIQYYNGEERAKGNILERFSAQQFPDLHSELNLSSLELGDSALYFCASSVAAGQNLFGYTFGSGTRLTVV.

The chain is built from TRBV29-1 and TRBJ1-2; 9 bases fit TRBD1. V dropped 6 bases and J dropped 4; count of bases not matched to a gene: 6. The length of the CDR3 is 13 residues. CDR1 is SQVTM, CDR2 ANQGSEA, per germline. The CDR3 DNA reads TGCAGCGTGGGGGACAGGGACCCCTATGGCTACACCTTC. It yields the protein CSVGDRDPYGYTF.

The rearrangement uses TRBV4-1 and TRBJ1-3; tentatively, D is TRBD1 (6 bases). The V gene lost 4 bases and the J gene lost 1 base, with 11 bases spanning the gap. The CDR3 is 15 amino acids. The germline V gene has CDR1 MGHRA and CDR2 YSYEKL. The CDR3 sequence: CASSPAGASGNTIYF. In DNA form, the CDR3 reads TGCGCCAGCAGCCCTGCAGGGGCTTCTGGAAACACCATATATTTT.

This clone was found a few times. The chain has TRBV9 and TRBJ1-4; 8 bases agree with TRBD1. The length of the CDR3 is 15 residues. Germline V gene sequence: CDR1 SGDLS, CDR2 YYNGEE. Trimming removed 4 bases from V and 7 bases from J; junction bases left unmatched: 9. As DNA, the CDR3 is TGTGCCAGCAGCCCTACTCAGGGGGCGCTTGAAAAACTGTTTTTT. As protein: CASSPTQGALEKLFF.

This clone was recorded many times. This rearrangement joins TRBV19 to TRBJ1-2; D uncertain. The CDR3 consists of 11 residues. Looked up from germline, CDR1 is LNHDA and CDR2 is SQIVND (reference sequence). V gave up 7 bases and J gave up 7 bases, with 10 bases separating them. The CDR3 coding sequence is TGTGCCAGTAATAATCGTGCTGGCTACACCTTC. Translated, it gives CASNNRAGYTF. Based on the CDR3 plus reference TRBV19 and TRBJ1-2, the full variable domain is DGGITQSPKYLFRKEGQNVTLSCEQNLNHDAMYWYRQDPGQGLRLIYYSQIVNDFQKGDIAEGYSVSREKKESFPLTVTSAQKNPTAFYLCASNNRAGYTFGSGTRLTVV.

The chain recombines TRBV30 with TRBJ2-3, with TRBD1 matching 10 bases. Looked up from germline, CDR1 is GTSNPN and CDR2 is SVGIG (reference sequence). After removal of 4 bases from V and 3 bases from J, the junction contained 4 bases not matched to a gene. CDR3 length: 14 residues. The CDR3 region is CAWNRDRGTDTQYF. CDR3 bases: TGTGCCTGGAATAGGGACAGGGGAACAGATACGCAGTATTTT.

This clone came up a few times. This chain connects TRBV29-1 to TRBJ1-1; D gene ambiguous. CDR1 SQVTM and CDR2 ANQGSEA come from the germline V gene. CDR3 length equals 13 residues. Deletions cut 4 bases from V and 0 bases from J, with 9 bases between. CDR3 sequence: CSVATDMNTEAFF. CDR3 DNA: TGCAGCGTTGCGACGGATATGAACACTGAAGCTTTCTTT.

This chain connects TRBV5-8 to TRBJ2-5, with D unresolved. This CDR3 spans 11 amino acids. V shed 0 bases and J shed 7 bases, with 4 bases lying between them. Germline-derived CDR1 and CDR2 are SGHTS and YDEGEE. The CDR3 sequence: CASSLAGTQYF. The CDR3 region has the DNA TGTGCCAGCAGCTTGGCGGGGACCCAGTACTTC.

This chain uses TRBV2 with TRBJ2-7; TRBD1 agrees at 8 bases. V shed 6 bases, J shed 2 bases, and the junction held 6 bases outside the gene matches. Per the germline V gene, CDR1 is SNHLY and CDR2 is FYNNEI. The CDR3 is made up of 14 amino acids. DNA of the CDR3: TGTGCCAGCAGGACAGGGGATGGAACCTACGAGCAGTACTTC. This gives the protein CASRTGDGTYEQYF.

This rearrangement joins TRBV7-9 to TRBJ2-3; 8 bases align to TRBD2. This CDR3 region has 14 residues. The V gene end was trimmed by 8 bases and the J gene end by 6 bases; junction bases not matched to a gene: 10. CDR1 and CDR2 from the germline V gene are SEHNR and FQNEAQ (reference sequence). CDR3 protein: CASWDTGGMDTQYF. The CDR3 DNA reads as TGTGCCAGCTGGGATACGGGGGGGATGGATACGCAGTATTTT. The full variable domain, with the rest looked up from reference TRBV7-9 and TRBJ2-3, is DTGVSQNPRHKITKRGQNVTFRCDPISEHNRLYWYRQTLGQGPEFLTYFQNEAQLEKSRLLSDRFSAERPKGSFSTLEIQRTEQGDSAMYLCASWDTGGMDTQYFGPGTRLTVL.